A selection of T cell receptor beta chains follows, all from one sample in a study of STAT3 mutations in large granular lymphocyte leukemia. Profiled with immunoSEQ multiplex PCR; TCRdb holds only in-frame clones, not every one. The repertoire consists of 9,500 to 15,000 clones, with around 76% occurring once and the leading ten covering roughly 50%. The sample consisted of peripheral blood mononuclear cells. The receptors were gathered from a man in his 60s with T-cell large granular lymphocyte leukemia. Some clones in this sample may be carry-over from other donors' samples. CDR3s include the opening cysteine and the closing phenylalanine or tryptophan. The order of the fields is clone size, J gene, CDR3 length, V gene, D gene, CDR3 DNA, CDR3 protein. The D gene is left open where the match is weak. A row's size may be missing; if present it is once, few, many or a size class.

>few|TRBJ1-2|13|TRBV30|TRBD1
TGTGCCTGGAACCGGGACAGGGGTTTCGGCTACACCTTC
CAWNRDRGFGYTF
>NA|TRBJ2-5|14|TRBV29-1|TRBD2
TGCAGCGTTGGGGCTAGCGGATCTGGAGAGACCCAGTACTTC
CSVGASGSGETQYF
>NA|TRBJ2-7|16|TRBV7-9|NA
TGTGCCAGCAGCTTAGAGTACGGCCCGCGGCCCTACGAGCAGTACTTC
CASSLEYGPRPYEQYF
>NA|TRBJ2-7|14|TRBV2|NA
TGTGCCAGCAGTGATTGGCCCAGGTCCTACGAGCAGTACTTC
CASSDWPRSYEQYF
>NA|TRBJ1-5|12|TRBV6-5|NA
TGTGCCAGCAGCTCCTACGGCTCGCCCCAGCATTTT
CASSSYGSPQHF
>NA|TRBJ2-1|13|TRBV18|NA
TGTGCCAGCTCACCACCAGGGAGGAATGAGCAGTTCTTC
CASSPPGRNEQFF
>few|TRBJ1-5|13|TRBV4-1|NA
TGCGCCAGCAGCGGGGGCAGCAATCAGCCCCAGCATTTT
CASSGGSNQPQHF
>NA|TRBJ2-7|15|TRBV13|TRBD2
TGTGCCAGCAGCTTATCTAGCGGCCCATCCTACGAGCAGTACTTC
CASSLSSGPSYEQYF
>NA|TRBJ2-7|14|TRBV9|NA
TGTGCCAGCAGCGTAGGGCAGAGTACCTACGAGCAGTACTTC
CASSVGQSTYEQYF
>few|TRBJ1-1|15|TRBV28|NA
TGTGCCAGCGTCCCTCGGGGACGGGGGAACACTGAAGCTTTCTTT
CASVPRGRGNTEAFF
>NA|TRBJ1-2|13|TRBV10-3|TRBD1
TGTGCCATCCAACAGGGGGGAGGCTATGGCTACACCTTC
CAIQQGGGYGYTF
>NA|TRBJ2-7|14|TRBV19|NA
TGTGCCAGTCGTCTCTCACAGGGCTCCTACGAGCAGTACTTC
CASRLSQGSYEQYF
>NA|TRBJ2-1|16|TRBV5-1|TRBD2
TGCGCCAGCAGCTTTAACCCTGTAGCGGGAGGGAATGAGCAGTTCTTC
CASSFNPVAGGNEQFF
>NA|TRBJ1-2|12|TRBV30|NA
TGTGCCTGGAGTTCGGGACTCTATGGCTACACCTTC
CAWSSGLYGYTF
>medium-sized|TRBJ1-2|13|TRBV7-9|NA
TGTGCCAGCAGCTTAGTAGATCAGGATGGCTACACCTTC
CASSLVDQDGYTF
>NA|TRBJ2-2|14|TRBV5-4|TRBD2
TGTGCCAGCAGGGCAGCGGGAGATAGCGGGGAGCTGTTTTTT
CASRAAGDSGELFF
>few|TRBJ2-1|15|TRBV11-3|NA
TGTGCCAGCGCCTGGGGCGGGGACCTTTACAATGAGCAGTTCTTC
CASAWGGDLYNEQFF
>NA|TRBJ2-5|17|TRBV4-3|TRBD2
TGCGCCAGCAGCCAAGATAGGCTAGCGGGAGCTGAGGAGACCCAGTACTTC
CASSQDRLAGAEETQYF
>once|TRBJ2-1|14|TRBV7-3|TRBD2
TGTGCCAGCAGCTTAACGGGAGGGACGAATGAGCAGTTCTTC
CASSLTGGTNEQFF
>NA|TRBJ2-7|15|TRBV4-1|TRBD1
TGCGCCAGCAGCCGGGGGGGACAGGGATCCTACGAGCAGTACTTC
CASSRGGQGSYEQYF
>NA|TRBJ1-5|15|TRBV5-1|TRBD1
TGCGCCAGCAGCTTGGAGGGGGCCGGGGGTCAGCCCCAGCATTTT
CASSLEGAGGQPQHF
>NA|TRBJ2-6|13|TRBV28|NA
TGTGCCAGCAGTCCAAACCGTCTGGACGTCCTGACTTTC
CASSPNRLDVLTF
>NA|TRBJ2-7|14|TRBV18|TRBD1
TGTGCCAGCTCAGACAGGGGTGGGGAGTACGAGCAGTACTTC
CASSDRGGEYEQYF
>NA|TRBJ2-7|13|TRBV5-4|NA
TGTGCCAGCAGCTTGGCCCAAGGGGGTGAGCAGTACTTC
CASSLAQGGEQYF
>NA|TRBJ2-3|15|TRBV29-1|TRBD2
TGCAGCGCGGAGGGTGCGGGAGCCCCCGCAGATACGCAGTATTTT
CSAEGAGAPADTQYF
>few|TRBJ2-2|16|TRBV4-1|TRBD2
TGCGCCAGCAGCCGTGGACTAGCGGGAGGTGTCGGGGAGCTGTTTTTT
CASSRGLAGGVGELFF
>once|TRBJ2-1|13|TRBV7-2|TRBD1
TGTGCCAGCGTGGGACAGATGAACAATGAGCAGTTCTTC
CASVGQMNNEQFF
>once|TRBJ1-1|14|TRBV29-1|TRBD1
TGCAGCGGGACAGGGGGCGATGGGAACACTGAAGCTTTCTTT
CSGTGGDGNTEAFF
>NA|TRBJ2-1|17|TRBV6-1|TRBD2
TGTGCCAGCAGTGAGGGGCGACTAGCCCCGGACCCTAAGGAGCAGTTCTTC
CASSEGRLAPDPKEQFF
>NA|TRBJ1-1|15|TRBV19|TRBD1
TGTGCCAGTAGAATTACAGGGGCGCTGAACACTGAAGCTTTCTTT
CASRITGALNTEAFF
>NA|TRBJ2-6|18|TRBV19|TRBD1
TGTGCCAGTAGTTTGGGACAGGCCTTCTTCTCTGGGGCCAACGTCCTGACTTTC
CASSLGQAFFSGANVLTF
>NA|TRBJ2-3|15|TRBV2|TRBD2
TGTGCCAGCAGTGTTGGACTAGCGGCTACAGATACGCAGTATTTT
CASSVGLAATDTQYF
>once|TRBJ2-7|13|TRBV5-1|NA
TGCGCCAGCAGCTTGGGTGCCGGGACCGAGCAGTACTTC
CASSLGAGTEQYF
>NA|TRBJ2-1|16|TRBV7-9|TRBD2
TGTGCCAGCAGCGCGACTAGCGGGGTAACCTACAATGAGCAGTTCTTC
CASSATSGVTYNEQFF
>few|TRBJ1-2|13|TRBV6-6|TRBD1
TGTGCCAGCACCAGGGAGGGGGCGCAGGGCTACACCTTC
CASTREGAQGYTF
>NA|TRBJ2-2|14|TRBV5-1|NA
TGCGCCAGCAGCTTGGGGGAGATAACCGGGGAGCTGTTTTTT
CASSLGEITGELFF
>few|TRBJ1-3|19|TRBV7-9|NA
TGTGCCAGCAGCTCGACCGGGCCTTTGATAGGGGACTCTGGAAACACCATATATTTT
CASSSTGPLIGDSGNTIYF
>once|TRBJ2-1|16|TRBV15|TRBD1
TGTGCCACCAGCAACGATGCAGGGGGCCGCTACAATGAGCAGTTCTTC
CATSNDAGGRYNEQFF
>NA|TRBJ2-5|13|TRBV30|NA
TGTGCCTGGAGTGTGGCTTCCCGAGAGACCCAGTACTTC
CAWSVASRETQYF
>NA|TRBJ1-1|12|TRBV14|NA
TGTGCCAGCAGCCTCCCCCCGGCTGAAGCTTTCTTT
CASSLPPAEAFF
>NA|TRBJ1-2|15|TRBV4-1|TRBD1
TGCGCCAGCAGCCAAGATGACGACAGGGGCTATGGCTACACCTTC
CASSQDDDRGYGYTF
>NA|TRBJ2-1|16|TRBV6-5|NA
TGTGCCAGCAGTTACTCGGTCGATCGGGCACGTGTTGAGCAGTTCTTC
CASSYSVDRARVEQFF
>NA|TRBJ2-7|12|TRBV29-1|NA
TGCAGCGTTGTTAGCGTCGCCTACGAGCAGTACTTC
CSVVSVAYEQYF
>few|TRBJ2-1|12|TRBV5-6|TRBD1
TGTGCCAGCAGCCCGACAGGGACTGAGCAGTTCTTC
CASSPTGTEQFF
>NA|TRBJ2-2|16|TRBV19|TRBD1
TGTGCCAGCCACCAAGCCGGGACAGGGGTTCCCGGGGAGCTGTTTTTT
CASHQAGTGVPGELFF
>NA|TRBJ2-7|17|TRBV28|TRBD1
TGTGCCAGCAGCAAGAGTCCTCCGAGACAGGGGTATTACGAGCAGTACTTC
CASSKSPPRQGYYEQYF
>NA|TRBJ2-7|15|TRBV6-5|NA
TGTGCCAGCAGTTACTCATCAGGGGTCCTTTCCGAGCAGTACTTC
CASSYSSGVLSEQYF
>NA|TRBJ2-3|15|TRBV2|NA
TGTGCCAGCAGTGAGGACAGTACTAGCACAGATACGCAGTATTTT
CASSEDSTSTDTQYF
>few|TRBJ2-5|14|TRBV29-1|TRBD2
TGCAGCGTTATACGGGGGAGGGAGGGAGAGACCCAGTACTTC
CSVIRGREGETQYF
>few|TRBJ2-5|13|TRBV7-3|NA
TGTGCCAGCAGCACCACGTACCAAGAGACCCAGTACTTC
CASSTTYQETQYF
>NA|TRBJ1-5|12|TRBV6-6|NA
TGTGCCAGCAGTTACCCGGATCAGCCCCAGCATTTT
CASSYPDQPQHF
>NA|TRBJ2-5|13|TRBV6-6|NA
TGTGCCAGCAGTTTACGGGAGCAAGAGACCCAGTACTTC
CASSLREQETQYF
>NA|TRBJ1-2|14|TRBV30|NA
TGTGCCTGGAGTGTACTCAGGGTTAACTATGGCTACACCTTC
CAWSVLRVNYGYTF